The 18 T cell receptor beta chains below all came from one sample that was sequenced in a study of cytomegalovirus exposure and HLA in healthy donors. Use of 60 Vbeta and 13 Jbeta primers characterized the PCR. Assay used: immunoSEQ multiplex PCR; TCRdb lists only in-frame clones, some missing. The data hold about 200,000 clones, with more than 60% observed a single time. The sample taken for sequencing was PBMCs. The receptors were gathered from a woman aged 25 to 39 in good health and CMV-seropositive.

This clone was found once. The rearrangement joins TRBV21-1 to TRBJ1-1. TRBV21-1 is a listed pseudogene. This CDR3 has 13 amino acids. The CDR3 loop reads CASSTRGRTEAFF. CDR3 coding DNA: TGTGCCAGCAGCACCCGGGGGAGGACTGAAGCTTTCTTT.

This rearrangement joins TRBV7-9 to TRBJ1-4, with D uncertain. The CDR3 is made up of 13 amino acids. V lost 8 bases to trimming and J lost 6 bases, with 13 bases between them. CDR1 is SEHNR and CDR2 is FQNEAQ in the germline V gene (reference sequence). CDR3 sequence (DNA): TGTGCCAGCGGGAGGTTAGGATATGAAAAACTGTTTTTT. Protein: CASGRLGYEKLFF.

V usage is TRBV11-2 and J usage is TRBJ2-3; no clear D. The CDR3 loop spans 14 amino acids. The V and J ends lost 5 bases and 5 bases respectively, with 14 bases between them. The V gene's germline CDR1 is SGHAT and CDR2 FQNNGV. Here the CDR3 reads CASSHMGVKDTQYF. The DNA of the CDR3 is TGTGCCAGCAGCCATATGGGCGTGAAAGATACGCAGTATTTT.

The CDR3 sequence is CASTTTGGNTEAFF. In nucleotides, the CDR3 is TGCGCCAGCACAACCACAGGGGGAAATACTGAAGCTTTCTTT. The chain uses TRBV5-1 and TRBJ1-1; the match to TRBD1 covers 8 bases. With V trimmed by 6 bases and J by 5 bases, 9 bases remained unmatched. Germline V gives CDR1 SGHRS, CDR2 YFSETQ. The CDR3 is 14 residues long.

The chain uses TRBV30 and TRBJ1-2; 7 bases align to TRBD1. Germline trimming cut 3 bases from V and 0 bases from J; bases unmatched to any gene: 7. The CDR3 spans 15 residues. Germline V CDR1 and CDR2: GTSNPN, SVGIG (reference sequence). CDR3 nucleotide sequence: TGTGCCTGGAGAACGTCAGGGACAGCTAACTATGGCTACACCTTC. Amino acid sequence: CAWRTSGTANYGYTF.

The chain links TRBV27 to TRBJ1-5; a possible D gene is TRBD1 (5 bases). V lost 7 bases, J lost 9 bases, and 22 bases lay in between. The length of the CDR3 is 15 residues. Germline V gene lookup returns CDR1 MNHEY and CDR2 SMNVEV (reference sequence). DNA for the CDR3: TGTGCCAGCATCCCGGAACAGGCGGTACGGAGGCCCCAGCATTTT. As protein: CASIPEQAVRRPQHF.

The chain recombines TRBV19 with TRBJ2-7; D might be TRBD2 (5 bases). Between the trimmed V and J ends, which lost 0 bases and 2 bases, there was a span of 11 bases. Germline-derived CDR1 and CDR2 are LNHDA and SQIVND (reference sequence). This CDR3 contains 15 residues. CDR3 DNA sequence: TGTGCCAGTAGTATAGATTGGTCTAGCACCTACGAGCAGTACTTC. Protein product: CASSIDWSSTYEQYF. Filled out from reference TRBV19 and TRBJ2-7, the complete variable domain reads DGGITQSPKYLFRKEGQNVTLSCEQNLNHDAMYWYRQDPGQGLRLIYYSQIVNDFQKGDIAEGYSVSREKKESFPLTVTSAQKNPTAFYLCASSIDWSSTYEQYFGPGTRLTVT.

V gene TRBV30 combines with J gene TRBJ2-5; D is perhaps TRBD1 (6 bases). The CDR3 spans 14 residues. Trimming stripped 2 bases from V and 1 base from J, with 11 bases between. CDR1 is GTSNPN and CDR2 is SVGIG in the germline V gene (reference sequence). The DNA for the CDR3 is TGTGCCTGGAGTCCTGGACAGACCCAAGAGACCCAGTACTTC. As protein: CAWSPGQTQETQYF.

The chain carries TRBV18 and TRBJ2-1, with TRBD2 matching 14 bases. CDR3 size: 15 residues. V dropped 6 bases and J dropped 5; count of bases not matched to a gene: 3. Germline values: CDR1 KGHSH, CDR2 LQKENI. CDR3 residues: CASSQTSGGDNEQFF. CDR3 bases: TGTGCCAGCTCCCAGACTAGCGGGGGGGACAATGAGCAGTTCTTC.

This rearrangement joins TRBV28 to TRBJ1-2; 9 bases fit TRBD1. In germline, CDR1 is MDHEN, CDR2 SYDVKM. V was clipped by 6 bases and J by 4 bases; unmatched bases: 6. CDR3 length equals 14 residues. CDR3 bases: TGTGCCAGCAGCCCGACAGGGGGAGTCTATGGCTACACCTTC. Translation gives CASSPTGGVYGYTF.

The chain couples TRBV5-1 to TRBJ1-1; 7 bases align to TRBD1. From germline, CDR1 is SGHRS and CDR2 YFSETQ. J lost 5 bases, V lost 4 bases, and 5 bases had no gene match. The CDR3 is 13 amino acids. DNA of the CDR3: TGCGCCAGCAGCGCCCAGGGGGATACTGAAGCTTTCTTT. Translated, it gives CASSAQGDTEAFF. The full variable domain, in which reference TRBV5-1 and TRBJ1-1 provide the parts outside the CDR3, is KAGVTQTPRYLIKTRGQQVTLSCSPISGHRSVSWYQQTPGQGLQFLFEYFSETQRNKGNFPGRFSGRQFSNSRSEMNVSTLELGDSALYLCASSAQGDTEAFFGQGTRLTVV.

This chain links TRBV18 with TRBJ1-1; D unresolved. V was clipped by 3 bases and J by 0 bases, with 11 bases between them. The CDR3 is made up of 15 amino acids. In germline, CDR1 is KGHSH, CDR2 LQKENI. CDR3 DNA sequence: TGTGCCAGCTCACCCACTCACAGTATGAACACTGAAGCTTTCTTT. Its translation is CASSPTHSMNTEAFF.

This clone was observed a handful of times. The CDR3 nucleotides are TGTGCCAGCAGCTTAGGACTAGCGGGGGGTGGGTCCTACGAGCAGTACTTC. It specifies CASSLGLAGGGSYEQYF. The chain employs TRBV7-2 and TRBJ2-7, with 13 nucleotides matching TRBD2. The CDR3 covers 17 residues. V shed 1 base and J 1 base; nucleotides not matched to a gene: 4. CDR1 and CDR2 (germline): SGHTA, FQGNSA.

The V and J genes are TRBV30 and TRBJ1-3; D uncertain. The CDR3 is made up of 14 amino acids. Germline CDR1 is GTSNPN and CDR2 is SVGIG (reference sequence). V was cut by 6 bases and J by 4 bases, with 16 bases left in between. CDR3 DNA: TGTGCCTGCCCCCTAGAAGCTAGGGGAAACACCATATATTTT. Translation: CACPLEARGNTIYF.

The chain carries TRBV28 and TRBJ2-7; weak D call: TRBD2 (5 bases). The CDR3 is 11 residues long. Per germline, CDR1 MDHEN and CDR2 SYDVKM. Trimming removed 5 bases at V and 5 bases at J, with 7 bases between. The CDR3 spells CASSTRDEQYF. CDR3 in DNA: TGTGCCAGCAGTACGCGGGACGAGCAGTACTTC.

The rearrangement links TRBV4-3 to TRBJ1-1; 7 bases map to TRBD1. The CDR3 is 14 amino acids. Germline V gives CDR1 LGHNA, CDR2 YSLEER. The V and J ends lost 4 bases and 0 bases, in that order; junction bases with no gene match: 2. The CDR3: CASSPGQMNTEAFF. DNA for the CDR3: TGCGCCAGCAGCCCGGGACAGATGAACACTGAAGCTTTCTTT.

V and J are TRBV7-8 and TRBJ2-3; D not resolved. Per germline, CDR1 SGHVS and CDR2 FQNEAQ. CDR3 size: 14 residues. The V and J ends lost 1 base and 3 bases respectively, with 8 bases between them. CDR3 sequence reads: CASSLDEVTDTQYF. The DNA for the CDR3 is TGTGCCAGCAGCTTAGATGAGGTGACAGATACGCAGTATTTT.

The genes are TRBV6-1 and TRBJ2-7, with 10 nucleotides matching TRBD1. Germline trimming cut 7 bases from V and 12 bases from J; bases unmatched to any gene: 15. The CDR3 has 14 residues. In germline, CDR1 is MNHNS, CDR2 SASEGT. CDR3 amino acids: CASNDGTGAAWGYF. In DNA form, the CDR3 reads TGTGCCAGCAACGACGGGACAGGGGCCGCTTGGGGGTACTTC.